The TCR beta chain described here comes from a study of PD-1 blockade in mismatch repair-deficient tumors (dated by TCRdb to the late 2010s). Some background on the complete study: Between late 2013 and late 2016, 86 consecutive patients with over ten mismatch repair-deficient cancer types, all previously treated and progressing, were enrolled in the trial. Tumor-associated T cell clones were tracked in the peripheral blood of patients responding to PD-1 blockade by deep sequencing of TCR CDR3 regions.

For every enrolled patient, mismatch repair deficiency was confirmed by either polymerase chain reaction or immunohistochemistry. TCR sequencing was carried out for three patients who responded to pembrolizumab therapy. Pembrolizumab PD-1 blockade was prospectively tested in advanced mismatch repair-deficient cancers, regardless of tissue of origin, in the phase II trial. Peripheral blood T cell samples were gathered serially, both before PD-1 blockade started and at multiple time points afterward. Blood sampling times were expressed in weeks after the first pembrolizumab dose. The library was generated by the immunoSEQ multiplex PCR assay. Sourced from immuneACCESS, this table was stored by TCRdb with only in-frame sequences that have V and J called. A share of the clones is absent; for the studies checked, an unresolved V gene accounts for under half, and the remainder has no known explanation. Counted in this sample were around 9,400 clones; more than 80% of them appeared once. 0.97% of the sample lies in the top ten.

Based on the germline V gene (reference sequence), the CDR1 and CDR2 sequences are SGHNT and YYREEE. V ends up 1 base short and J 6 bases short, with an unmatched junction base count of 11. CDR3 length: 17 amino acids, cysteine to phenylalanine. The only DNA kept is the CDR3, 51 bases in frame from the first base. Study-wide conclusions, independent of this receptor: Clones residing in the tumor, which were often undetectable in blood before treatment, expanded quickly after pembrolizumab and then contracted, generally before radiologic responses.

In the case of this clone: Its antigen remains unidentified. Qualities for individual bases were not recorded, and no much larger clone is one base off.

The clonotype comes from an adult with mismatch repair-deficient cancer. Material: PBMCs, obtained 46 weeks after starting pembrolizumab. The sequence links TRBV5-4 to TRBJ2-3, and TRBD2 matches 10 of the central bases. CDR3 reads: CASSLLVTGTSADTQYF. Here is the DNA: TGTGCCAGCAGCTTGCTTGTCACCGGGACTAGCGCCGATACGCAGTATTTT.